The 19 T cell receptor beta chains in this list originate from one sample, sequenced in a study of T cell clonality in common variable immunodeficiency. TCRdb's copy holds only in-frame clones and misses some; the assay was immunoSEQ multiplex PCR. The record shows approximately 52,000 clones for this sample, with no singletons present. Sequenced material: peripheral blood mononuclear cells. These receptors all stem from a person between 18 and 69 years old in good health.

This clone was observed at least ten times. The read ends 3 residues shy of where the CDR3 ends; the end is completed using the germline J gene. This chain connects TRBV7-9 to TRBJ2-1, with D unclear. This CDR3 contains 12 residues. Germline CDR1 and CDR2: SEHNR and FQNEAQ (reference sequence). Deletions cut 5 bases from V and 9 bases from J, with 11 bases between. CDR3 loop: CASSPYYFEQFF. The DNA read from the CDR3 is TGTGCCAGCAGCCCGTATTACTTTGAG.

This clone was found many times. The DNA ends 3 residues before the CDR3 does, and the rest of the CDR3 is filled in from the germline J gene. This chain joins TRBV7-9 and TRBJ1-2; 8 bases align to TRBD1. The CDR3 covers 13 residues. The ends lost 4 bases at V and 4 bases at J; junction bases unmatched: 2. The germline CDR1 and CDR2 sequences are SEHNR and FQNEAQ (reference sequence). Incomplete CDR3 DNA: TGTGCCAGCAGCTGGGGACAGGCCTATGGC. This encodes CASSWGQAYG. The whole CDR3 region reads CASSWGQAYGYTF.

This clone has a count of ten or more. The read ends 3 residues shy of where the CDR3 ends; the end is completed using the germline J gene. This sequence joins TRBV10-3 and TRBJ2-2; a weak D match, TRBD2 (5 bases). This CDR3 has 15 residues. Looked up from germline, CDR1 is ENHRY and CDR2 is SYGVKD. Trimming left V 7 bases short and J 3 bases short, with 15 bases between. CDR3 in amino acids: CAITTGGLYTGELFF. The sequenced part of the CDR3 DNA is TGTGCCATCACGACGGGCGGACTTTACACCGGGGAG.

This clone was seen repeatedly, ten times or more. The sequenced fragment ends 3 residues before the CDR3 boundary, so the rest is inferred from the germline J gene. The chain employs TRBV6-1 and TRBJ2-3; 7 bases map to TRBD2. The CDR3 totals 14 residues. Germline CDR1 and CDR2: MNHNS and SASEGT. Unmatched junction bases numbered 5, after V lost 4 bases and J lost 4 bases. The covered CDR3 bases are TGTGCCAGCAGTGGTCTCCTAGCGGCAGATACG. This codes for CASSGLLAADT. The full CDR3 protein reads CASSGLLAADTQYF.

This clone was detected many times. The sequenced fragment ends 3 residues before the CDR3 boundary, so the rest is inferred from the germline J gene. The J gene is TRBJ1-1, the V gene TRBV6-2 or TRBV6-3; TRBD1 aligns across 11 bases. The V and J ends lost 7 bases and 3 bases, in that order; junction bases with no gene match: 4. The CDR3 has 14 residues. The germline V gene encodes CDR1 MNHEY and CDR2 SVGEGT. The CDR3 reads CASTKGQGDTEAFF. CDR3 DNA (partial): TGTGCCAGCACCAAGGGACAGGGGGACACTGAA.

This clone has a count of ten or more. The read finishes 3 residues shy of the CDR3 end, and the germline J gene is used to complete it. J is TRBJ2-2 and V is TRBV12-3 or TRBV12-4, with 9 bases identical to TRBD2. This CDR3 is 15 amino acids long. With V trimmed by 6 bases and J by 4 bases, 6 bases remained unmatched. The chain's CDR3 is CASRVSGSGTGELFF. CDR3 bases read: TGTGCCAGCAGAGTTAGCGGGAGTGGCACCGGGGAG.

This clone was counted at least ten times. The read terminates 3 residues before the CDR3 end, so the remaining end is supplied by the germline J gene. The chain uses TRBV20-1 and TRBJ2-3; possibly TRBD1 for D (5 bases). The V end lost 6 bases, the J end lost 0 bases, and 16 bases lay between the germline ends. The CDR3 covers 15 residues. Germline lookup yields CDR1 DFQATT and CDR2 SNEGSKA (reference sequence). This CDR3 reads CSAPPSTDSTDTQYF. Partial CDR3 DNA: TGCAGTGCGCCTCCTTCGACAGACAGCACAGATACG.

There are a few counts of this clone. The read halts 3 residues ahead of the CDR3 end, with the missing end drawn from the germline J gene. This rearrangement joins TRBV2 to TRBJ2-5; 12 bases match TRBD2. This CDR3 region has 16 residues. Germline V lookup: CDR1 SNHLY, CDR2 FYNNEI. Incomplete CDR3 DNA: TGTGCCAGCAGCCGACTAGCGGGAGTAGTGGCAGATACC. Protein: CASSRLAGVVADT. The whole CDR3 is CASSRLAGVVADTQYF. Complete variable domain (other parts from reference TRBV2 and TRBJ2-5): EPEVTQTPSHQVTQMGQEVILRCVPISNHLYFYWYRQILGQKVEFLVSFYNNEISEKSEIFDDQFSVERPDGSNFTLKIRSTKLEDSAMYFCASSRLAGVVADTQYFGPGTRLLVL.

This clone has at least ten counts. The read terminates 3 residues before the CDR3 end, so the remaining end is supplied by the germline J gene. V gene TRBV20-1 combines with J gene TRBJ1-6; 9 bases match TRBD1. V trimming: 0 bases; J trimming: 7 bases; junction bases outside the gene matches: 4. The CDR3 length is 15 residues. Germline V gene sequence: CDR1 DFQATT, CDR2 SNEGSKA (reference sequence). The CDR3 DNA, read in part, is TGCAGTGCTAGAGATACGGACAGGGGAAATTCACCC. It codes for CSARDTDRGNSP. The whole CDR3 sequence is CSARDTDRGNSPLHF.

This clone was detected ten times or more. The observed sequence ends 3 residues before the CDR3 terminus, with the missing tail filled in from the germline J gene. The V and J genes are TRBV5-1 and TRBJ1-2; possible D gene TRBD1, 5 bases. CDR1 SGHRS and CDR2 YFSETQ come from the germline V gene. This CDR3 comprises 14 residues. V lost 0 bases and J lost 6, with 12 bases in between. The CDR3 here is CASSLGGPGDGYTF. CDR3 bases read: TGCGCCAGCAGCTTGGGCGGCCCGGGGGATGGC.

This clone came up many times. The read gets to within 3 residues of the CDR3 end, and the germline J gene fills in the rest. The gene calls are TRBV10-3 and TRBJ2-7; 14 bases are shared with TRBD2. The V gene end was trimmed by 8 bases and the J gene end by 2 bases; junction bases not matched to a gene: 8. Germline V lookup: CDR1 ENHRY, CDR2 SYGVKD. The CDR3 runs to 16 residues. CDR3 in amino acids: CAIGGTSGRGAYEQYF. CDR3 DNA, as far as it was read: TGTGCCATCGGGGGGACTAGCGGGAGAGGGGCCTACGAG.

This clone was seen many times. The read gets to within 3 residues of the CDR3 end, and the germline J gene fills in the rest. This chain uses TRBV5-1 with TRBJ2-6; TRBD2 agrees at 8 bases. CDR3 size: 17 residues. Germline-derived CDR1 and CDR2 are SGHRS and YFSETQ. V lost 2 bases, J lost 0 bases, and 4 bases stayed unmatched. The CDR3 protein is CASSFTSGSSGANVLTF. The part of the CDR3 DNA that was read is TGCGCCAGCAGCTTTACTAGCGGCAGCTCTGGGGCCAACGTC.

Many counts were recorded for this clone. Sequencing ends 3 residues short of the CDR3 end; the germline J gene provides the rest. The genes are TRBV20-1 and TRBJ2-1; tentative D call: TRBD2 (6 bases). The germline V gene encodes CDR1 DFQATT and CDR2 SNEGSKA (reference sequence). Trimming took 1 base from V and 4 from J, leaving 14 bases between them. This CDR3 contains 15 residues. Partial CDR3 DNA: TGCAGTGCTAGAGTAGCGGAGAGAGGGTACAATGAG. Amino acids: CSARVAERGYNE. The whole CDR3 sequence reads CSARVAERGYNEQFF.

This clone was detected only a few times. The read terminates 3 residues ahead of where the CDR3 ends, so the germline J gene completes it. V is TRBV7-8 and J is TRBJ2-1, with 14 positions matching TRBD2. The trim removed 5 bases at V and 2 bases at J, leaving 5 bases unmatched. This CDR3 is built from 17 residues. CDR1 and CDR2 (germline): SGHVS, FQNEAQ. CDR3 in amino acids: CASSRRLAGGTYNEQFF. CDR3 DNA (partial): TGTGCCAGCAGCCGAAGACTAGCGGGAGGGACCTACAATGAG.

This clone has a count of ten or more. The CDR3 extends 3 residues past the end of the read, so its final part is completed from the germline J gene. The V and J genes are TRBV5-4 and TRBJ2-2; 7 bases map to TRBD2. The V and J ends lost 6 bases and 0 bases, in that order; junction bases with no gene match: 5. The CDR3 has 15 residues. The germline gives CDR1 SGHNT, CDR2 YYREEE (reference sequence). CDR3 sequence reads: CASTPAGANTGELFF. The part of the CDR3 DNA that was read is TGTGCCAGCACCCCGGCGGGAGCGAACACCGGGGAG.

In this sample, this clone turned up many times. The CDR3 extends 3 residues past the end of the read, so its final part is completed from the germline J gene. The V and J genes are TRBV19 and TRBJ1-6, with TRBD1 matching 9 bases. Germline CDR1 reads LNHDA; CDR2 reads SQIVND (reference sequence). The V gene end was trimmed by 6 bases and the J gene end by 4 bases; junction bases not matched to a gene: 10. CDR3 length: 17 residues. The sequenced part of the CDR3 DNA is TGTGCCAGTAGCCGCGTAGGGGGACAGGGATATAATTCACCC. Residues: CASSRVGGQGYNSP. The full-length CDR3 reads as CASSRVGGQGYNSPLHF. Combining the CDR3 with reference TRBV19 and TRBJ1-6 gives the whole variable domain DGGITQSPKYLFRKEGQNVTLSCEQNLNHDAMYWYRQDPGQGLRLIYYSQIVNDFQKGDIAEGYSVSREKKESFPLTVTSAQKNPTAFYLCASSRVGGQGYNSPLHFGNGTRLTVT.

This clone was counted only a few times. The CDR3 is cut off 3 residues early in the read; its end comes from the germline J gene. This chain connects TRBV18 to TRBJ2-4, with TRBD1 matching 9 bases. The CDR3 contains 17 residues. V was pared by 6 bases and J by 0 bases, with 9 bases of the junction left unmatched. Germline values: CDR1 KGHSH, CDR2 LQKENI. This CDR3 is CASSPLDRGLAKNIQYF. The DNA read from the CDR3 is TGTGCCAGCTCGCCTCTGGACAGGGGCCTAGCCAAAAACATT.

As concerns this clone: The read ends 3 residues before the CDR3 terminus; that terminus is restored from the germline J gene. The chain joins TRBV11-3 to TRBJ2-7; 7 nucleotides align to TRBD2. V was clipped by 4 bases and J by 4 bases; unmatched bases: 7. From germline, CDR1 is SGHNT and CDR2 YENEEA. The CDR3 runs 14 residues. This CDR3 reads CASSSPLADYEQYF. The CDR3 bases that were read are TGTGCCAGCAGCTCCCCGCTAGCGGATTACGAG.

This clone was counted at least ten times. The sequenced fragment ends 3 residues before the CDR3 boundary, so the rest is inferred from the germline J gene. The V call is TRBV13, the J call TRBJ2-7; 9 bases agree with TRBD2. The CDR3 contains 16 residues. Per the germline V gene, CDR1 is PRHDT and CDR2 is FYEKMQ (reference sequence). The V segment lost 3 bases and the J segment 3 bases; nucleotides outside the gene matches: 9. The sequenced part of the CDR3 DNA is TGTGCCAGCAGCTTGATGTCCCTAGCGGGATTCTACGAG. It codes for CASSLMSLAGFYE. The full-length CDR3 reads as CASSLMSLAGFYEQYF.